Listed below are T cell receptor beta chains from one sample, sequenced in a study of T-cell reconstitution after alpha-beta-depleted transplantation in children. From the PCR reads, TCRdb called clonotypes with MiXCR, one entry per CDR3 protein. There are 670,000 or so distinct CDR3 sequences in the sample; around 14% occur only once, and approximately 0.8% lies in the top ten. The sequenced sample was PBMCs, obtained before TCRalphabeta/CD19-depleted stem cell transplant. These receptors originate from a girl aged 2-10 years with congenital amegakaryocytic thrombocytopenia, due to receive a stem cell transplant. Each CDR3 is given with its conserved first and last residue. Fields, in order: clone size, J gene, V gene, D gene, CDR3 protein, CDR3 DNA. D genes are given only for firm matches. Only some rows state a clone size, as once, few, many or a class for expanded clones.

>many|TRBJ2-5|TRBV12-3/TRBV12-4|-
CASSFSGDQETQYF
TGTGCCAGCAGTTTTTCGGGGGACCAAGAGACCCAGTACTTC
>many|TRBJ2-4|TRBV28|TRBD1
CASHPQGVENIQYF
TGTGCCAGCCACCCACAGGGGGTGGAAAACATTCAGTACTTC
>many|TRBJ2-1|TRBV7-9|-
CASSLGASSYNEQFF
TGTGCCAGCAGCTTGGGAGCGTCCTCCTACAATGAGCAGTTCTTC
>-|TRBJ1-2|TRBV11-2|-
CASSLVWGYGYTF
TGTGCCAGCAGCTTAGTATGGGGCTATGGCTACACCTTC
>few|TRBJ2-3|TRBV7-9|TRBD1
CASSYLQGLFTDTQYF
TGTGCCAGCAGCTACCTACAGGGGCTCTTCACAGATACGCAGTATTTT
>-|TRBJ2-3|TRBV2|-
CASSELRPYTDTQYF
TGTGCCAGCAGTGAATTGCGGCCTTACACAGATACGCAGTATTTT
>-|TRBJ2-1|TRBV7-3|TRBD2
CASSLFGTSGSDEQFF
TGTGCCAGCAGCTTATTTGGGACTAGCGGGAGCGATGAGCAGTTCTTC
>many|TRBJ1-6|TRBV20-1|-
CSARDYNSPLHF
TGCAGTGCTAGAGATTATAATTCACCCCTCCACTTT
>many|TRBJ2-2|TRBV5-1|TRBD1
CASSYQRQGAITGELFF
TGCGCCAGCAGCTACCAGAGACAGGGGGCGATCACCGGGGAGCTGTTTTTT
>many|TRBJ1-6|TRBV19|TRBD1
CASSIDGTGGNSPLHF
TGTGCCAGTAGTATAGACGGGACAGGGGGCAATTCACCCCTCCACTTT
>many|TRBJ1-1|TRBV20-1|TRBD1
CRGRDRETEAFF
TGCAGGGGCCGGGACAGGGAGACTGAAGCTTTCTTT
>many|TRBJ2-1|TRBV5-1|-
CASSLDWGAYNEQFF
TGCGCCAGCAGCTTGGACTGGGGGGCCTACAATGAGCAGTTCTTC
>many|TRBJ1-1|TRBV4-1|-
CASSPLGHEGTEAFF
TGCGCCAGCAGCCCCTTGGGGCACGAGGGCACTGAAGCTTTCTTT
>-|TRBJ1-5|TRBV20-1|TRBD1
CSASTEGGASFYDQPQHF
TGCAGTGCTAGCACTGAAGGGGGCGCAAGTTTTTACGATCAGCCCCAGCATTTT
>many|TRBJ2-3|TRBV29-1|-
CSVERGRSTDTQYF
TGCAGCGTTGAAAGGGGACGAAGCACAGATACGCAGTATTTT
>many|TRBJ2-7|TRBV20-1|TRBD2
CSAGRAYEQYF
TGCAGTGCTGGGAGGGCCTACGAGCAGTACTTC
>many|TRBJ1-3|TRBV4-2|-
CASSPKGDTIYF
TGTGCCAGCAGCCCCAAGGGCGACACCATATATTTT
>-|TRBJ2-2|TRBV27|TRBD2
CASSFIAGGANTGELFF
TGTGCCAGCAGTTTCATAGCGGGAGGGGCGAACACCGGGGAGCTGTTTTTT
>-|TRBJ2-1|TRBV6-2/TRBV6-3|TRBD2
CASSYPALAANEQFF
TGTGCCAGCAGTTACCCTGCCCTAGCGGCCAATGAGCAGTTCTTC
>many|TRBJ2-1|TRBV20-1|-
CSANAGQFEQFF
TGCAGTGCTAATGCGGGACAGTTTGAGCAGTTCTTC
>-|TRBJ2-7|TRBV27|-
CASSTNRDLYEQYF
TGTGCCAGCAGTACCAACCGGGATCTTTACGAGCAGTACTTC
>few|TRBJ2-7|TRBV20-1|TRBD2
CSARTLSGSYEQYF
TGCAGTGCCAGGACCCTTAGCGGGAGTTACGAGCAGTACTTC
>few|TRBJ1-2|TRBV7-2|-
CASSLFTGGYGYTF
TGTGCCAGCAGCCTCTTCACAGGAGGCTATGGCTACACCTTC
>-|TRBJ2-5|TRBV5-4|TRBD2
CASTAKRDGGETQYF
TGTGCCAGCACCGCCAAGCGGGACGGGGGAGAGACCCAGTACTTC
>few|TRBJ1-1|TRBV11-1|TRBD1
CASSPYQGDLPRLTEAFF
TGTGCCAGCAGCCCATATCAGGGGGATCTCCCCCGTCTCACTGAAGCTTTCTTT
>few|TRBJ2-1|TRBV9|TRBD1
CASSTRTGTGNEQFF
TGTGCCAGCAGCACCCGGACAGGGACGGGTAATGAGCAGTTCTTC
>few|TRBJ2-2|TRBV29-1|-
CSVARGRTGELFF
TGCAGCGTTGCCAGGGGGAGGACCGGGGAGCTGTTTTTT
>few|TRBJ2-7|TRBV12-3/TRBV12-4|-
CASSKLGPYEQYF
TGTGCCAGCAGTAAACTAGGTCCCTACGAGCAGTACTTC
>-|TRBJ2-7|TRBV20-1|-
CSARDYGSYEQYF
TGCAGTGCTAGAGATTATGGGAGCTACGAGCAGTACTTC
>many|TRBJ1-6|TRBV12-3/TRBV12-4|TRBD1
CASIGTVNSPLHF
TGTGCCAGCATCGGGACAGTCAATTCACCCCTCCACTTT
>-|TRBJ2-3|TRBV6-1|TRBD2
CATHLAGEPDTQYF
TGTGCCACCCACCTAGCGGGAGAGCCAGATACGCAGTATTTT
>-|TRBJ2-5|TRBV7-6|-
CASSSRDPGSETQYF
TGTGCCAGCAGCTCCCGGGACCCCGGATCTGAGACCCAGTACTTC
>many|TRBJ2-7|TRBV29-1|TRBD1
CSAEDRATYEQYF
TGCAGCGCTGAAGACAGGGCCACCTACGAGCAGTACTTC
>-|TRBJ2-2|TRBV7-8|-
CASSPLRGTGELFF
TGTGCCAGCAGCCCCCTCCGGGGGACCGGGGAGCTGTTTTTT
>few|TRBJ2-1|TRBV5-4|TRBD2
CASSLARGSGTSREQFF
TGTGCCAGCAGCTTGGCCAGGGGTAGCGGGACATCACGTGAGCAGTTCTTC
>few|TRBJ2-1|TRBV18|TRBD2
CASSPGLLAGGSYNEQFF
TGTGCCAGCTCACCGGGACTATTAGCGGGTGGCTCCTACAATGAGCAGTTCTTC
>many|TRBJ2-1|TRBV10-3|-
CANRQKEENEQFF
TGTGCCAATAGACAGAAAGAAGAAAATGAGCAGTTCTTC
>few|TRBJ2-7|TRBV7-9|-
CASSLVERGYDEQYF
TGTGCCAGCAGCTTAGTAGAAAGAGGGTATGACGAGCAGTACTTC
>many|TRBJ2-2|TRBV5-6|-
CASSLGEDGELFF
TGTGCCAGCAGCTTGGGTGAGGACGGGGAGCTGTTTTTT
>many|TRBJ2-5|TRBV7-9|-
CASSYYSGLQETQYF
TGTGCCAGCAGTTATTATAGCGGCCTCCAAGAGACCCAGTACTTC
>many|TRBJ2-4|TRBV7-2|TRBD2
CASSLHGLAGVIQYF
TGTGCCAGCAGCTTACATGGACTAGCGGGAGTCATTCAGTACTTC
>many|TRBJ2-4|TRBV5-1|TRBD2
CASSIISGRVAKNIQYF
TGCGCCAGCAGCATCATTAGCGGGAGAGTAGCCAAAAACATTCAGTACTTC
>many|TRBJ2-5|TRBV20-1|-
CSARVLPQRKETQYF
TGCAGTGCTAGAGTCCTACCGCAAAGGAAAGAGACCCAGTACTTC
>many|TRBJ2-3|TRBV4-1|TRBD2
CASSQEGVREGLDTQYF
TGCGCCAGCAGCCAAGAAGGGGTGCGGGAGGGGCTAGATACGCAGTATTTT